Listed below are T cell receptor beta chains from one sample, sequenced in a study of blood T cell repertoires in COVID-19. Using immunoSEQ multiplex PCR, the repertoire was profiled, and TCRdb retains in-frame clones only, with some absent. The sample contains 55,000 to 85,000 clones, 81% of which appear only once. The sequencing input was peripheral blood. All receptors come from a woman aged 70 to 79 with acute or convalescent COVID-19. Each CDR3 is given with its conserved first and last residue. Each record gives: V gene, J gene, CDR3 protein.

V: TRBV27
J: TRBJ2-2
CDR3: CASSLIGSENTGELFF

V: TRBV29-1
J: TRBJ1-1
CDR3: CSVVRLENTEAFF

V: TRBV7-9
J: TRBJ1-2
CDR3: CASRPGQINYGYTF

V: TRBV29-1
J: TRBJ1-4
CDR3: CSVVFPVSNEKLFF

V: TRBV21-1
J: TRBJ1-1
CDR3: CASSKEGTSPTMNTEAFF

V: TRBV7-2
J: TRBJ2-4
CDR3: CASSSSTGTGNLAKNIQYF

V: TRBV4-1
J: TRBJ2-1
CDR3: CASSQGLAGSYNEQFF

V: TRBV7-2
J: TRBJ2-3
CDR3: CASSQQTSITDTQYF

V: TRBV4-2
J: TRBJ2-1
CDR3: CASSQADRGNYNEQFF

V: TRBV11-2
J: TRBJ2-1
CDR3: CASSLVTGVNEQFF

V: TRBV27
J: TRBJ2-3
CDR3: CASRESGRADTQYF

V: TRBV2
J: TRBJ1-1
CDR3: CASSRDRGYDTEAFF

V: TRBV5-6
J: TRBJ2-5
CDR3: CASSRDIMETQYF

V: TRBV28
J: TRBJ1-2
CDR3: CASSFGGRKGGYTF

V: TRBV19
J: TRBJ2-3
CDR3: CASSPPRELSGSQYF

V: TRBV24-1
J: TRBJ2-5
CDR3: CATSGQAVETQYF

V: TRBV9
J: TRBJ2-2
CDR3: CASSVGQGDTGELFF

V: TRBV7-2
J: TRBJ2-1
CDR3: CASSLGSGGPYEQFF

V: TRBV5-1
J: TRBJ1-1
CDR3: CASSLAQLSLNTEAFF

V: TRBV10-2
J: TRBJ2-3
CDR3: CASTGAGGVDTQYF

V: TRBV5-6
J: TRBJ1-6
CDR3: CASSLGDRSSPLHF

V: TRBV6-5
J: TRBJ1-4
CDR3: CATKTGLNEKLFF

V: TRBV29-1
J: TRBJ1-2
CDR3: CSVELPGLGGYTF

V: TRBV5-1
J: TRBJ1-3
CDR3: CASSLGYGSSGNTIYF

V: TRBV24-1
J: TRBJ1-1
CDR3: CATSEQGNTEAFF

V: TRBV19
J: TRBJ1-2
CDR3: CASSTGRGYTF

V: TRBV29-1
J: TRBJ1-1
CDR3: CSVEDQSGTEAFF

V: TRBV28
J: TRBJ2-7
CDR3: CASSSGTYEQYF

V: TRBV24-1
J: TRBJ2-2
CDR3: CATSDTPGTGGSGELFF

V: TRBV6-5
J: TRBJ1-1
CDR3: CASRAELIGAFF

V: TRBV5-1
J: TRBJ2-7
CDR3: CASSLGESFHEQYF

V: TRBV6-2/TRBV6-3
J: TRBJ2-1
CDR3: CASSYGTSGRNEQFF

V: TRBV6-6
J: TRBJ2-7
CDR3: CASSYAGPEQYF

V: TRBV7-2
J: TRBJ2-7
CDR3: CASSLEGLAIYEQYF

V: TRBV10-3
J: TRBJ2-5
CDR3: CAISDRTQETQYF

V: TRBV12-3/TRBV12-4
J: TRBJ1-2
CDR3: CASSGDRGGYTF

V: TRBV6-2/TRBV6-3
J: TRBJ2-7
CDR3: CASSPQGPYEQYF

V: TRBV19
J: TRBJ2-1
CDR3: CASSISQTGRYNEQFF

V: TRBV4-3
J: TRBJ1-3
CDR3: CASSFYREHSGNTIYF

V: TRBV7-2
J: TRBJ2-5
CDR3: CASSFWTSGGETQYF

V: TRBV5-4
J: TRBJ2-3
CDR3: CASSLGDRETDTQYF

V: TRBV7-3
J: TRBJ2-7
CDR3: CASSPRGGLAYEQYF

V: TRBV25-1
J: TRBJ2-7
CDR3: CASSDQQGRYEQYF

V: TRBV19
J: TRBJ1-2
CDR3: CASSVGLIGMEGYTF

V: TRBV7-6
J: TRBJ2-1
CDR3: CASSPPTPPGEQFF

V: TRBV2
J: TRBJ1-6
CDR3: CASRPLGTGNSPLHF